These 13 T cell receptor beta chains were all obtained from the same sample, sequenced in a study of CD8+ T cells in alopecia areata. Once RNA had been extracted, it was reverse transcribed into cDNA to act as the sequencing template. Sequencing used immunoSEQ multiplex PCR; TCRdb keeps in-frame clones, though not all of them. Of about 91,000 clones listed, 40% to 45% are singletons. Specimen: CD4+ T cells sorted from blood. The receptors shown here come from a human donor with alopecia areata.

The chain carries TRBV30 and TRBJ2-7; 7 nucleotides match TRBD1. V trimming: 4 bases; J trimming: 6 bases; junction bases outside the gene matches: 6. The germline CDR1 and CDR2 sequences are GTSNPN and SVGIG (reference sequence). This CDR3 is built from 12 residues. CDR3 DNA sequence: TGTGCCTGGAAACAGGGGTTCGGCGAGCAGTACTTC. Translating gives CAWKQGFGEQYF. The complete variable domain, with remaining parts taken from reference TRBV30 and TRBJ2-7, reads SQTIHQWPATLVQPVGSPLSLECTVEGTSNPNLYWYRQAAGRGLQLLFYSVGIGQISSEVPQNLSASRPQDRQFILSSKKLLLSDSGFYLCAWKQGFGEQYFGPGTRLTVT.

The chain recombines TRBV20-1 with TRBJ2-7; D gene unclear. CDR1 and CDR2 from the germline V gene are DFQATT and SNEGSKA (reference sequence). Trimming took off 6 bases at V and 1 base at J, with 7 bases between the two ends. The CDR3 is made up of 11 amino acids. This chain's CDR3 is CSADISYEQYF. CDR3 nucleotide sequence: TGCAGTGCCGACATTTCCTACGAGCAGTACTTC.

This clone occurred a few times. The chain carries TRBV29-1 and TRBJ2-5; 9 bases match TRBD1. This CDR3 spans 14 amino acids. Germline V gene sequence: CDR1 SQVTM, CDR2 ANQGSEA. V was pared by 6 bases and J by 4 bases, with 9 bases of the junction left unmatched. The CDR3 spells CSVRRTGDGETQYF. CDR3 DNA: TGCAGCGTACGACGGACAGGGGATGGAGAGACCCAGTACTTC.

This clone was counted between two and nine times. CDR3 in DNA: TGTGCCAGCAAGGCAGGCTACAATCAGCCCCAGCATTTT. Translated: CASKAGYNQPQHF. V usage is TRBV6-1 and J usage is TRBJ1-5; D is unresolved. Germline values: CDR1 MNHNS, CDR2 SASEGT. This CDR3 region has 13 residues. Trimming took off 7 bases at V and 3 bases at J, with 10 bases between the two ends.

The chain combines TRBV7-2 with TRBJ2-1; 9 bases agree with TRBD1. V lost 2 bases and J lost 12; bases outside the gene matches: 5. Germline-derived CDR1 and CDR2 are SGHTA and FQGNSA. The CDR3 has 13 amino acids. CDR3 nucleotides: TGTGCCAGCAGCTTACAGGACAGGGGAGCGCAGTTCTTC. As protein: CASSLQDRGAQFF. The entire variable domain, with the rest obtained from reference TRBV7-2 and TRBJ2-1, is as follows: GAGVSQSPSNKVTEKGKDVELRCDPISGHTALYWYRQSLGQGLEFLIYFQGNSAPDKSGLPSDRFSAERTGGSVSTLTIQRTQQEDSAVYLCASSLQDRGAQFFGPGTRLTVL.

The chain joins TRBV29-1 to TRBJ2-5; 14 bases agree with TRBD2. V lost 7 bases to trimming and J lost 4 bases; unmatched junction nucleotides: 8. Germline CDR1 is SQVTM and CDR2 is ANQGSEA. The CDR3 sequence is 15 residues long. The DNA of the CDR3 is TGCAGCGCGGGGACTAGCGGGAGTTCAGCAGAGACCCAGTACTTC. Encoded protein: CSAGTSGSSAETQYF.

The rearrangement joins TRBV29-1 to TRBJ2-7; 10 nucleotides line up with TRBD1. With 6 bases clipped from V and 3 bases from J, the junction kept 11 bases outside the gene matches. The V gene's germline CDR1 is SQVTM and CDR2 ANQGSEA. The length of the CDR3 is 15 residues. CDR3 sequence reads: CSVHPGQGYGYEQYF. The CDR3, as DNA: TGCAGCGTCCACCCGGGACAGGGGTACGGCTACGAGCAGTACTTC.

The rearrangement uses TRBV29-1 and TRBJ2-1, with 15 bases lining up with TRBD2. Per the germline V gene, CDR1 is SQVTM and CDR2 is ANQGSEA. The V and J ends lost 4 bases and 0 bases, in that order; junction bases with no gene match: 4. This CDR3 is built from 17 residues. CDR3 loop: CSVAGTSGRSSYNEQFF. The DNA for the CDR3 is TGCAGCGTTGCCGGGACTAGCGGGAGGAGCTCCTACAATGAGCAGTTCTTC.

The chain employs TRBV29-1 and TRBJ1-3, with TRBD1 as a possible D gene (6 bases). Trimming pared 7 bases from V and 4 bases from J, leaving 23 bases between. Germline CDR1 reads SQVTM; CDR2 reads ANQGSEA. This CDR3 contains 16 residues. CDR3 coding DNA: TGCAGCGCCCGAGGGGGGTTACGGACTGACGGAAACACCATATATTTT. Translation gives CSARGGLRTDGNTIYF.

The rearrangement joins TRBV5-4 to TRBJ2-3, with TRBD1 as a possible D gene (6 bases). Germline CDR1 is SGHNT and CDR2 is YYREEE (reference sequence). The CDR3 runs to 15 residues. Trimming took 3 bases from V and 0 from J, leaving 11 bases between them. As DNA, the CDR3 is TGTGCCAGCAGCTGGGGGCAACGTAGCACAGATACGCAGTATTTT. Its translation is CASSWGQRSTDTQYF.

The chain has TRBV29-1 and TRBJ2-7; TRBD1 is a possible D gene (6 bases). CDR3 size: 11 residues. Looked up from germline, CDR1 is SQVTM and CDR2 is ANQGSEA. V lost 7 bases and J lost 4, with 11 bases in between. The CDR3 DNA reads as TGCAGCGCCCAACAGGGTTACGAGCAGTACTTC. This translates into CSAQQGYEQYF.

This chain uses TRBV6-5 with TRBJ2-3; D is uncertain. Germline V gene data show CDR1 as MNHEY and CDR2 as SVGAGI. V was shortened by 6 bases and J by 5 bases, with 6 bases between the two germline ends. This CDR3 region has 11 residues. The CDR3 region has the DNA TGTGCCAGCAGAATCGTAGATACGCAGTATTTT. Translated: CASRIVDTQYF.

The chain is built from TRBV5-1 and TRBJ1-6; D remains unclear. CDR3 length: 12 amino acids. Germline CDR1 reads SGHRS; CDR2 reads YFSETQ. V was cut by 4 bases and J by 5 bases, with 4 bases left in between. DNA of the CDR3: TGCGCCAGCAGCGTTGATAATTCACCCCTCCACTTT. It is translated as CASSVDNSPLHF.